This is a list of T cell receptor beta chains from one sample in a study of OX40 agonist ivuxolimab in advanced cancers. Here immunoSEQ multiplex PCR was the method, and the copy in TCRdb shows in-frame clones only, minus some. The sample records about 77,000 clones, about 86% being singletons. The material was CD4+ or CD8+ T cells sorted from blood, obtained in a trial of the OX40 agonist ivuxolimab. These receptors originate from an adult with an advanced solid tumor such as melanoma, head and neck, liver or kidney cancer. Each CDR3 is given with its conserved first and last residue. The D gene is left open where the match is weak. Expanded clones get a size class; other rows say once, few or many, or leave the size out.

cdr3_nt cdr3_aa d_call j_call v_call clone_size
TGTGCCAGCAGCTTGGGCCTAACTAGTGGCCAAGAGACCCAGTACTTC CASSLGLTSGQETQYF . TRBJ2-5 TRBV5-4 .
TGTGCCAGCAGCTTGCCACAGGGCAGGTCTGGAAACACCATATATTTT CASSLPQGRSGNTIYF . TRBJ1-3 TRBV5-6 .
TGTGCCAGTAGCTTGTACGGGTGGGGTGAAAAACTGTTTTTT CASSLYGWGEKLFF . TRBJ1-4 TRBV5-6 .
TGTGCCAGCAGGGACAGGGGCGGCACAGATACGCAGTATTTT CASRDRGGTDTQYF TRBD1 TRBJ2-3 TRBV6-5 .
TGTGCCAGTTCAAGCCAGGGGCTTATGAACACTGAAGCTTTCTTT CASSSQGLMNTEAFF . TRBJ1-1 TRBV19 .
TGTGCCAGCAGTTCTAAGCGGTCGACCTACGAGCAGTACTTC CASSSKRSTYEQYF . TRBJ2-7 TRBV6-5 .
TGTGCCAGCAGCTTACGGGATGAAGCTTTCTTT CASSLRDEAFF . TRBJ1-1 TRBV7-9 .
TGCGCCAGCAGCCAAGCCCAGGGTTGGTATGGCTACACCTTC CASSQAQGWYGYTF . TRBJ1-2 TRBV4-1 .
TGTGCCAGCAGCTCCAGCCACACAGATACGCAGTATTTT CASSSSHTDTQYF . TRBJ2-3 TRBV7-2 .
TGTGCCAGCAGCTTGAGCGCCGGGACAGTCCTAGGGGGACTGTTTTTT CASSLSAGTVLGGLFF TRBD1 TRBJ1-4 TRBV7-2 .
TGTGCCAGCTCTCCCAGGGCAGGGGAGCCCCAGCATTTT CASSPRAGEPQHF . TRBJ1-5 TRBV18 .
TGTGCCAGCATCCTTAAAGACAGGGATAAGGGAAAAATCAATCAGCCCCAGCATTTT CASILKDRDKGKINQPQHF . TRBJ1-5 TRBV21-1 .
TGTGCCAGCAGTGACGAGGGTGACTATGGCTACACCTTC CASSDEGDYGYTF . TRBJ1-2 TRBV6-4 .
TGTGCCAGCAGCTTAGGACAGGGGGCGGGCCAAGAGACCCAGTACTTC CASSLGQGAGQETQYF TRBD1 TRBJ2-5 TRBV7-6 .
TGTGCCAGCAGAACCGCTTGGGGATTGAACACTGAAGCTTTCTTT CASRTAWGLNTEAFF . TRBJ1-1 TRBV28 .
TGTGCCAGCAGCAGGGATACTGCTAACTATGACTACACCTTC CASSRDTANYDYTF . TRBJ1-2 TRBV2 .
TGCGCCAGCAGCCGCGACAATGAGCAGTTCTTC CASSRDNEQFF . TRBJ2-1 TRBV4-3 .
TGTGCCAGCAGTCTGGGGGAGACCCAGTACTTC CASSLGETQYF . TRBJ2-5 TRBV2 .
TGTGCCAGCAGCTTAGAGGCAGCTTCCTACAATGAGCAGTTCTTC CASSLEAASYNEQFF . TRBJ2-1 TRBV11-3 .
TGTGCCAGTAGTGCCCGACAGGGAATGAACTATGGCTACACCTTC CASSARQGMNYGYTF TRBD1 TRBJ1-2 TRBV19 .
TGTGCCAGCAACTTAGGACAGGGGACGGAGACCCAGTACTTC CASNLGQGTETQYF TRBD1 TRBJ2-5 TRBV6-6 .
TGTGCCAGCAGTGGGCTGGCAGTGGGTGGCTACACCTTC CASSGLAVGGYTF . TRBJ1-2 TRBV2 .
TGCGCCAGCCGACAGGGTAGCACAGATACGCAGTATTTT CASRQGSTDTQYF TRBD1 TRBJ2-3 TRBV10-1 .
TGTGCCAGCAGTCCTCGGACTAGCGGGAGTTCAGATACGCAGTATTTT CASSPRTSGSSDTQYF TRBD2 TRBJ2-3 TRBV2 .
TGTGCCAGTAGTAGGTCTCCGAGGGGATTCAGCAATCAGCCCCAGCATTTT CASSRSPRGFSNQPQHF . TRBJ1-5 TRBV19 once
TGTGCCAGCACCATCAACAGGGCCTCCTACGAGCAGTACTTC CASTINRASYEQYF . TRBJ2-7 TRBV6-5 .
TGTGCCAGCAGTTACTCCATAGCGGGAGGCGCCTACGAGCAGTACTTC CASSYSIAGGAYEQYF TRBD2 TRBJ2-7 TRBV6-5 .
TGTGCCAGCAGTTACTCGGGGACAGGGGGCTACGAGCAGTACTTC CASSYSGTGGYEQYF TRBD1 TRBJ2-7 TRBV6-6 .
TGTGCCAGCAGCTTACGCCCCGTGGGTGCCTTTCCCTCCGAGCAGTACTTC CASSLRPVGAFPSEQYF . TRBJ2-7 TRBV7-2 .
TGTGCCAGCAGCGTAGGGGGGGGGCACACTGAAGCTTTCTTT CASSVGGGHTEAFF . TRBJ1-1 TRBV9 .
TGTGCCAGCAGACTAAACAGGGGAGGAAATTCACCCCTCCACTTT CASRLNRGGNSPLHF TRBD1 TRBJ1-6 TRBV7-6 .
TGTGCCAGCAGCCCGGGGCGAGAGACCCAGTACTTC CASSPGRETQYF . TRBJ2-5 TRBV2 .
TGCGCCAGCAGCTTGCTGGGACAGGGGAACACTGAAGCTTTCTTT CASSLLGQGNTEAFF TRBD1 TRBJ1-1 TRBV5-1 .
TGCGCCAGCAGTCCAAGGGGGAGGGCCGCAAATGAGCAGTTCTTC CASSPRGRAANEQFF . TRBJ2-1 TRBV5-1 .
TGTGCCAGCAGCTCACTAGCGGGAGGCTACGAGCAGTACTTC CASSSLAGGYEQYF TRBD2 TRBJ2-7 TRBV11-2 .
TGTGCCAGTAGTGAGGGGAAGTACGAGCAGTACTTC CASSEGKYEQYF . TRBJ2-7 TRBV19 .
TGTGCCAGTCGGGAGGGGAACACCGGGGAGCTGTTTTTT CASREGNTGELFF TRBD2 TRBJ2-2 TRBV7-3 .
TGTGCCAGCAGGTACCAAGAGACCCAGTACTTC CASRYQETQYF . TRBJ2-5 TRBV2 .
TGTGCCATCAGTGAGTTGGACAGCAACAATGAGCAGTTCTTC CAISELDSNNEQFF . TRBJ2-1 TRBV10-3 .
TGTGCCACCAGCAGAGCGGCGGGGACAATTTACAATGAGCAGTTCTTC CATSRAAGTIYNEQFF . TRBJ2-1 TRBV15 once
TGCGCCAGCAGCCAAGTGACAGGGCGGAACACCGGGGAGCTGTTTTTT CASSQVTGRNTGELFF TRBD1 TRBJ2-2 TRBV4-1 .
TGTGCCAGCAGCTCACGGGTCACAGATACGCAGTATTTT CASSSRVTDTQYF . TRBJ2-3 TRBV7-6 .
TGTGCCAGCAGAGAAGGGGGGACAGGCCTCCATTCACCCCTCCACTTT CASREGGTGLHSPLHF TRBD1 TRBJ1-6 TRBV2 .
TGTGCCAGTAGTGGTGGGCAGAAGAACACTGAAGCTTTCTTT CASSGGQKNTEAFF . TRBJ1-1 TRBV19 .
TGTGCCACCAGCAGAGGAGGTGGGGGCCCGCCCTACGAGCAGTACTTC CATSRGGGGPPYEQYF . TRBJ2-7 TRBV15 .
TGTGCCAGCAGTTTATCGACTGGCTCCTACGAGCAGTACTTC CASSLSTGSYEQYF . TRBJ2-7 TRBV6-5 .
TGTGCCAGCGGGACTAGCGGTACCACAGATACGCAGTATTTT CASGTSGTTDTQYF TRBD2 TRBJ2-3 TRBV2 .
TGTGCCAGTGGAGTGGGGGCCTACGAGCAGTACTTC CASGVGAYEQYF . TRBJ2-7 TRBV30 .
TGTGCCAGCAGACCCGCGGGCGGGGGGATGGAGACCCAGTACTTC CASRPAGGGMETQYF TRBD2 TRBJ2-5 TRBV28 .
TGTGCCAGCAGTTTATCCCCCTACAGGGGGCGGCAAGAGACCCAGTACTTC CASSLSPYRGRQETQYF TRBD1 TRBJ2-5 TRBV27 .
TGTGCCAGCAGACTGCGGGGACAGGGGGCTGGCTACACCTTC CASRLRGQGAGYTF TRBD1 TRBJ1-2 TRBV27 .
TGCGCCAGCAGCTCTGACAGGGGTGGGACTGAAGCTTTCTTT CASSSDRGGTEAFF TRBD1 TRBJ1-1 TRBV5-1 .
TGTGCCAGCAGCCCGAGACAGCTTATAGATACGCAGTATTTT CASSPRQLIDTQYF . TRBJ2-3 TRBV9 once
TGTGCCAGCAGCCCTCGGACTAGCGGGGGGCTACAGTACTTC CASSPRTSGGLQYF TRBD2 TRBJ2-7 TRBV7-2 .
TGTGCCAGCAGTTATTTACAGTACACAGATACGCAGTATTTT CASSYLQYTDTQYF . TRBJ2-3 TRBV6-5 .